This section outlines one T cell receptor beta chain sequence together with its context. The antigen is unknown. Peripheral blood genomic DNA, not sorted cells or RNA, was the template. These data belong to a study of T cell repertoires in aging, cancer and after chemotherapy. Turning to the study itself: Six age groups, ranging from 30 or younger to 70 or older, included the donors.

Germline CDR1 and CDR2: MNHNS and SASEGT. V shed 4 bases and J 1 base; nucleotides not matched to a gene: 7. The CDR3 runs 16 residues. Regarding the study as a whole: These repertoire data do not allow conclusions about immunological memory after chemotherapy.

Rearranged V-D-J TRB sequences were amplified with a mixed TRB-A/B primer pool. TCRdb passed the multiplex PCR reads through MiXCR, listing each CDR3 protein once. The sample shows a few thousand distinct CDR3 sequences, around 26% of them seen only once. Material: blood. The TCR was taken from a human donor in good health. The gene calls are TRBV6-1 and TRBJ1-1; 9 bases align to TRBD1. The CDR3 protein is CASSGSPGQGNTEAFF. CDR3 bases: TGTGCCAGCAGTGGATCCCCGGGACAGGGGAACACTGAAGCTTTCTTT.